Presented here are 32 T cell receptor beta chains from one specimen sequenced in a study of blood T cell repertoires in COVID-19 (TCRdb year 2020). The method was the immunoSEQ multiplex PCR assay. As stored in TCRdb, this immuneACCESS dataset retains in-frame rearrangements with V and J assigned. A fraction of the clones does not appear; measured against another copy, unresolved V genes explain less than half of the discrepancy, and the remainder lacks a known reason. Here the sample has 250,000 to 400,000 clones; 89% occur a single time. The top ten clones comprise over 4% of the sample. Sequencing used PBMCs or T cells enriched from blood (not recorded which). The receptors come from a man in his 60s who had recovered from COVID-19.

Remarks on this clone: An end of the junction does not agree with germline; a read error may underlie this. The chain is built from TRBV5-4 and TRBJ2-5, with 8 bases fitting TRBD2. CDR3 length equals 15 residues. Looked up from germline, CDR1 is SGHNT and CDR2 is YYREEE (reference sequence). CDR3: CASSLGGTSQGTQYF. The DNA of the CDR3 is TGTGCCAGCAGCTTGGGCGGGACTAGTCAAGGGACCCAGTACTTC.

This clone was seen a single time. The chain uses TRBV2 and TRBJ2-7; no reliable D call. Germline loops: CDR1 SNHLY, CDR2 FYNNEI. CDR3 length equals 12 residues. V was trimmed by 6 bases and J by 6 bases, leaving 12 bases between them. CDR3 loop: CASRFALSEQYF. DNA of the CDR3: TGTGCCAGCAGGTTCGCGCTCTCCGAGCAGTACTTC.

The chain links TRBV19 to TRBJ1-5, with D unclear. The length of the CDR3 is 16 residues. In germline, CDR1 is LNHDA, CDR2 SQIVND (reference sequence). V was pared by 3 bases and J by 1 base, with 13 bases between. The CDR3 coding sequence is TGTGCCAGTAGTATTGTCGAGGGTAGGAGCAATCAGCCCCAGCATTTT. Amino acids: CASSIVEGRSNQPQHF.

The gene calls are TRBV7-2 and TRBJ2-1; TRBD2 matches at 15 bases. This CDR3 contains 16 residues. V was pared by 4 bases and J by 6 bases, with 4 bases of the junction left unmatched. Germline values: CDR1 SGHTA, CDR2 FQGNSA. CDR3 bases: TGTGCCAGCAGCTCGGGACTAGCGGGAGGTCTCAATGAGCAGTTCTTC. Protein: CASSSGLAGGLNEQFF.

DNA for the CDR3: TGTGCCAGCAGCTTAGCCCGGGGTCTCCACGAGCAGTACTTC. Translating gives CASSLARGLHEQYF. The rearrangement links TRBV7-2 to TRBJ2-7; possible D gene TRBD2, 5 bases. This CDR3 spans 14 amino acids. The germline CDR1 and CDR2 sequences are SGHTA and FQGNSA. The ends were cut back, 0 bases at V and 5 bases at J, with 11 bases in the middle.

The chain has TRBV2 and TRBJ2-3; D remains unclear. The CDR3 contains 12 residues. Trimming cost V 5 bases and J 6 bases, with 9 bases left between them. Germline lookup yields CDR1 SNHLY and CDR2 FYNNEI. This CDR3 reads CASSPVVDTQYF. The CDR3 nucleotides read TGTGCCAGCAGTCCTGTCGTGGATACGCAGTATTTT.

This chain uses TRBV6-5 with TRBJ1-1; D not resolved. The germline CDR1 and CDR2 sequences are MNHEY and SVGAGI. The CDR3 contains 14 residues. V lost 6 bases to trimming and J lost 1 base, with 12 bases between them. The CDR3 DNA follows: TGTGCCAGCAGCCGAAGAGAGGGGAACACTGAAGCTTTCTTT. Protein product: CASSRREGNTEAFF.

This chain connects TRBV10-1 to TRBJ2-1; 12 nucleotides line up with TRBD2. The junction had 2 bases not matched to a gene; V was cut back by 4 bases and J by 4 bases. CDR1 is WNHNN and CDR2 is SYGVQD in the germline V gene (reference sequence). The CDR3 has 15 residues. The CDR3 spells CASSGGLAGYNEQFF. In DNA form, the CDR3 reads TGCGCCAGCAGTGGGGGACTAGCGGGTTACAATGAGCAGTTCTTC.

DNA of the CDR3: TGCGCCAGCAGCAGAGACAGGGCGTCTAATGAAAAACTGTTTTTT. It codes for CASSRDRASNEKLFF. The V call is TRBV5-1, the J call TRBJ1-4; the match to TRBD1 covers 7 bases. V was clipped by 4 bases and J by 3 bases; unmatched bases: 6. CDR1 and CDR2 from the germline V gene are SGHRS and YFSETQ. The CDR3 consists of 15 residues.

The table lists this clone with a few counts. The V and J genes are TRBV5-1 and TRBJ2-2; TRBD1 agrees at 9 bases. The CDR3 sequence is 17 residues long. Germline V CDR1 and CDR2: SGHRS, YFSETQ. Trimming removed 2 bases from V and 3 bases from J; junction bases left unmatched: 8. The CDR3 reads CASSLAARTGDTGELFF. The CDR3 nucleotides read TGCGCCAGCAGCTTAGCAGCACGGACAGGGGACACCGGGGAGCTGTTTTTT.

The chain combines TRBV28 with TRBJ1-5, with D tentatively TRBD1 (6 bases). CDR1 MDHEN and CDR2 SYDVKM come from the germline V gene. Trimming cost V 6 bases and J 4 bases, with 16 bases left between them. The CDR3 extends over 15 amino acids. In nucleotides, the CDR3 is TGTGCCAGCAGGCTTACAGGGTTAGAAAATCAGCCCCAGCATTTT. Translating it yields CASRLTGLENQPQHF.

The CDR3 DNA reads TGTGCCAGTAGTGAGACTTCCCCCTCCTACGAGCAGTACTTC. This codes for CASSETSPSYEQYF. The V call is TRBV19, the J call TRBJ2-7; no clear D. The ends were cut back, 5 bases at V and 0 bases at J, with 11 bases in the middle. Germline V gene sequence: CDR1 LNHDA, CDR2 SQIVND (reference sequence). CDR3 length equals 14 residues.

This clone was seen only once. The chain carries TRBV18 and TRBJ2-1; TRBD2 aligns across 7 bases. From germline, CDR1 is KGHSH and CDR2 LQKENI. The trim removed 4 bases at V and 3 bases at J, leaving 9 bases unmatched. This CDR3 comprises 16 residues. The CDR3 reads CASSLEKGGGYNEQFF. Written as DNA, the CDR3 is TGTGCCAGCTCACTCGAAAAAGGCGGGGGCTACAATGAGCAGTTCTTC.

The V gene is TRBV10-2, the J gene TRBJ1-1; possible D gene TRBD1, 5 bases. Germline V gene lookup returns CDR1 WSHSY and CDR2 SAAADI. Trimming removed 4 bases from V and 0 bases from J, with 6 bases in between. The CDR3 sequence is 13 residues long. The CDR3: CASSGQLNTEAFF. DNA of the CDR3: TGCGCCAGCAGTGGACAGTTGAACACTGAAGCTTTCTTT.

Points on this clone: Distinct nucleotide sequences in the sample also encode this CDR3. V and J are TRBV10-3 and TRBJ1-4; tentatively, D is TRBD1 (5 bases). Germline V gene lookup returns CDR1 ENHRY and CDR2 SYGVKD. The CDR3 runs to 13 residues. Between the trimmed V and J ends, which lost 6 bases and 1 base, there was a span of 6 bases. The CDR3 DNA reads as TGTGCCATCAGGGGGGGAACTAATGAAAAACTGTTTTTT. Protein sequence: CAIRGGTNEKLFF.

DNA for the CDR3: TGTGCCAGCAGTTCGCGGGAGCCAAGAATCTACAATGAGCAGTTCTTC. It codes for CASSSREPRIYNEQFF. The chain couples TRBV28 to TRBJ2-1, with 7 bases aligning to TRBD2. With 4 bases clipped from V and 3 bases from J, the junction kept 9 bases outside the gene matches. The CDR3 is 16 residues long. The germline V gene encodes CDR1 MDHEN and CDR2 SYDVKM.

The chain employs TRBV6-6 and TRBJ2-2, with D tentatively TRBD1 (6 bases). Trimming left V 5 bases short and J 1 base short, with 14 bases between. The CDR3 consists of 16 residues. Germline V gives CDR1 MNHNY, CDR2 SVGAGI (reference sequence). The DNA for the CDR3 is TGTGCCAGCAGTACACACCTGGGACAGAACACCGGGGAGCTGTTTTTT. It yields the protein CASSTHLGQNTGELFF.

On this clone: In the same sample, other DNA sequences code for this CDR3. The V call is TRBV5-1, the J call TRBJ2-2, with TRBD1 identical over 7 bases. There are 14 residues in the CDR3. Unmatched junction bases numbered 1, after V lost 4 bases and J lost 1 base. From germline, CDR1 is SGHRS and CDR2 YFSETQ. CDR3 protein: CASSRDRNTGELFF. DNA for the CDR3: TGCGCCAGCAGCCGGGACAGGAACACCGGGGAGCTGTTTTTT.

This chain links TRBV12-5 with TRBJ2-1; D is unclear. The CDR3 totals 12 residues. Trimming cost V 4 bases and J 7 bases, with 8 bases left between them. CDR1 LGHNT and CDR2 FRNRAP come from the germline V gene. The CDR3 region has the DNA TGTGCTAGTGGTTCTCGAACAAATGAGCAGTTCTTC. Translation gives CASGSRTNEQFF.

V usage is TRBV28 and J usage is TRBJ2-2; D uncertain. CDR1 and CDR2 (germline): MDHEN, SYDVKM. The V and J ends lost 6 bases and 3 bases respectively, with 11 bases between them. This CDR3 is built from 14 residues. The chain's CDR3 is CASRPRSHTGELFF. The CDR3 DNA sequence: TGTGCCAGCAGACCAAGGAGCCACACCGGGGAGCTGTTTTTT.

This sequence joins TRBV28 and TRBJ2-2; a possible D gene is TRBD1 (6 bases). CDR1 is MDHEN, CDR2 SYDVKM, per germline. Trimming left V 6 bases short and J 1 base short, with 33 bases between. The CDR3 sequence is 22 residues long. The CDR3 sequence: CASSPQSHRVPADRRNTGELFF. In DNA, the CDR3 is TGTGCCAGCAGCCCACAGTCGCACAGGGTCCCTGCGGATCGCCGGAACACCGGGGAGCTGTTTTTT.

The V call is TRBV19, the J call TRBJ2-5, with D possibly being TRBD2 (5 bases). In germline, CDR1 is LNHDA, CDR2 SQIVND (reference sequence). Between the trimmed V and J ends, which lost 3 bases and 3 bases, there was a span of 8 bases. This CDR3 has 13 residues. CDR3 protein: CASSIHGEETQYF. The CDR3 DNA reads TGTGCCAGTAGTATTCACGGGGAAGAGACCCAGTACTTC. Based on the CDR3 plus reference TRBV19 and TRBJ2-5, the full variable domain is DGGITQSPKYLFRKEGQNVTLSCEQNLNHDAMYWYRQDPGQGLRLIYYSQIVNDFQKGDIAEGYSVSREKKESFPLTVTSAQKNPTAFYLCASSIHGEETQYFGPGTRLLVL.

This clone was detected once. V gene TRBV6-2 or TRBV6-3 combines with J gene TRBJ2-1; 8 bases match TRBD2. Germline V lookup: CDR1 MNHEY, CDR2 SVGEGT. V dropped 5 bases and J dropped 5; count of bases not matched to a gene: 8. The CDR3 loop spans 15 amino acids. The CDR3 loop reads CASSLARAGDNEQFF. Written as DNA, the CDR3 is TGTGCCAGCAGTCTCGCCAGAGCGGGGGACAATGAGCAGTTCTTC.

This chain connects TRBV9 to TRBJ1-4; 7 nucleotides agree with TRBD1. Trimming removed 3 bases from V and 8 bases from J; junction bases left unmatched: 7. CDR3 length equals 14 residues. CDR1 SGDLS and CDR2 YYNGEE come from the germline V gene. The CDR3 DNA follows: TGTGCCAGCAGCGACCGGGCAGGGGGAGAAAAACTGTTTTTT. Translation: CASSDRAGGEKLFF. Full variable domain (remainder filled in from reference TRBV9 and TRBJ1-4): DSGVTQTPKHLITATGQRVTLRCSPRSGDLSVYWYQQSLDQGLQFLIQYYNGEERAKGNILERFSAQQFPDLHSELNLSSLELGDSALYFCASSDRAGGEKLFFGSGTQLSVL.

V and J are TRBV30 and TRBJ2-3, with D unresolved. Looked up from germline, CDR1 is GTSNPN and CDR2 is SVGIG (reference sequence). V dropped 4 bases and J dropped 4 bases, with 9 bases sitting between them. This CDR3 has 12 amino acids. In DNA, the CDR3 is TGTGCCTGGACCCCCTCCGCAGATACGCAGTATTTT. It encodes CAWTPSADTQYF.

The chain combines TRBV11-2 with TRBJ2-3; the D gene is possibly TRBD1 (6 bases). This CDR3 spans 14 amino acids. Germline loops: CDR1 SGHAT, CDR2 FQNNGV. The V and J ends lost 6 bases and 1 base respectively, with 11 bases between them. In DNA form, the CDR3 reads TGTGCCAGCAGATTACAGGGTGGCACAGATACGCAGTATTTT. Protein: CASRLQGGTDTQYF.

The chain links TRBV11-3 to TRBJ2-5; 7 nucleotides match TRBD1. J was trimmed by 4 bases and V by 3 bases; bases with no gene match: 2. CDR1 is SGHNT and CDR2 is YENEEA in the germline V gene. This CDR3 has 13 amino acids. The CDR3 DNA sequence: TGTGCCAGCAGCTTGACAGGGATAGAGACCCAGTACTTC. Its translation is CASSLTGIETQYF.

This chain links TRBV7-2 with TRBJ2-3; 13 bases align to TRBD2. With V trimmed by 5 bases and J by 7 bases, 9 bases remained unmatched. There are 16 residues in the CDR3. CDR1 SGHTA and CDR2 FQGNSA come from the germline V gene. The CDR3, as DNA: TGTGCCAGCAGCAGAAGGACTAGCGGGAGTATTCATACGCAGTATTTT. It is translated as CASSRRTSGSIHTQYF.

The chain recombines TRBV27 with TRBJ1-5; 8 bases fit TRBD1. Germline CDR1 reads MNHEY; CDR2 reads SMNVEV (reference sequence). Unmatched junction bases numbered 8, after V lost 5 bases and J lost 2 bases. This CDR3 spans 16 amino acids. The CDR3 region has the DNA TGTGCCAGCAGTCCTTTCTCGACAGGGGGCAATCAGCCCCAGCATTTT. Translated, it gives CASSPFSTGGNQPQHF.

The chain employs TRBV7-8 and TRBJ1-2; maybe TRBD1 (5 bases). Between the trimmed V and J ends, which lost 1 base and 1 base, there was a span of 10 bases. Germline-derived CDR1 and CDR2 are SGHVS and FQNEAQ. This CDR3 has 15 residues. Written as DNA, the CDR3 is TGTGCCAGCAGCTTAGTTGGGGGGATTAACTATGGCTACACCTTC. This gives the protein CASSLVGGINYGYTF. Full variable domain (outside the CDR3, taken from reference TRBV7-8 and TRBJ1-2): GAGVSQSPRYKVAKRGQDVALRCDPISGHVSLFWYQQALGQGPEFLTYFQNEAQLDKSGLPSDRFFAERPEGSVSTLKIQRTQQEDSAVYLCASSLVGGINYGYTFGSGTRLTVV.

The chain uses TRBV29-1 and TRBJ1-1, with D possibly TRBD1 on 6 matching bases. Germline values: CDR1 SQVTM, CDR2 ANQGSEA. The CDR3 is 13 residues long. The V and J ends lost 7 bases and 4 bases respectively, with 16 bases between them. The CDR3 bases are TGCAGCGAGATTAGGGGGATTACCACTGAAGCTTTCTTT. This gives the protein CSEIRGITTEAFF. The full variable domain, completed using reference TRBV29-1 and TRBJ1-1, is SAVISQKPSRDICQRGTSLTIQCQVDSQVTMMFWYRQQPGQSLTLIATANQGSEATYESGFVIDKFPISRPNLTFSTLTVSNMSPEDSSIYLCSEIRGITTEAFFGQGTRLTVV.

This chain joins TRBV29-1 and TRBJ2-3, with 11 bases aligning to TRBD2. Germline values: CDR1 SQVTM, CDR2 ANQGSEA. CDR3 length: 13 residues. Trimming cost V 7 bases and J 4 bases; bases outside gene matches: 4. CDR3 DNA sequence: TGCAGCGCTACTAGCGGGAGTTCAGATACGCAGTATTTT. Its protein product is CSATSGSSDTQYF.